The rows below give T cell receptor beta chains drawn from one sample of a study of response to subunit inactivated influenza vaccine. MiXCR, applied by TCRdb to the RT-PCR reads, yields one record per CDR3 protein. The repertoire holds 150,000 to 200,000 distinct CDR3 sequences, with approximately 12% as singletons. This sample was also put to use in a study of T cells expressing NK-cell markers.

Sequenced here: CD8+ T cells sorted from PBMCs, sampled 11 to 12 days after vaccination. These receptors came from a middle-aged man who received an inactivated influenza vaccine. Each CDR3 is given with its conserved first and last residue. A D gene is named only where the DNA matches it firmly. Expanded clones are given a class, and other clones once, few, many or no size at all.

V: TRBV27; J: TRBJ1-1; size: few; D: NA; DNA: TGTGCCAGCAGTTCCCTCCCCCCGGGGGGCACTGAAGCTTTCTTT; CDR3: CASSSLPPGGTEAFF
V: TRBV7-9; J: TRBJ1-2; size: NA; D: NA; DNA: TGTGCCAGCAGCTTACCCACTCCAGGGGAGGGGAACTATGGCTACACCTTC; CDR3: CASSLPTPGEGNYGYTF
V: TRBV7-2; J: TRBJ2-2; size: many; D: NA; DNA: TGTGCCAGCAGCTACTACACCGGGGAGCTGTTTTTT; CDR3: CASSYYTGELFF
V: TRBV12-3/TRBV12-4; J: TRBJ2-1; size: few; D: TRBD2; DNA: TGTGCCAGCAGTTATAGGACTAGCGGGGGGGCCGGGGAGCAGTTCTTC; CDR3: CASSYRTSGGAGEQFF
V: TRBV6-1; J: TRBJ1-2; size: NA; D: NA; DNA: TGTGCCAGCAGTGAAGCGGAGTTTAATGTAGATGGTGGCTACACCTTC; CDR3: CASSEAEFNVDGGYTF
V: TRBV10-2; J: TRBJ2-3; size: few; D: NA; DNA: TGCGCCAGCAGTGTCCTCGGGACTGGAGATACGCAGTATTTT; CDR3: CASSVLGTGDTQYF
V: TRBV28; J: TRBJ2-4; size: NA; D: NA; DNA: TGTGCCAGCAGTTATCCGGGCTGGAGCTCTTCAAACATTCAGTACTTC; CDR3: CASSYPGWSSSNIQYF
V: TRBV7-2; J: TRBJ1-2; size: many; D: NA; DNA: TGTGCCAGCAGCTTCACATACAGCGCCTATGGCTACACCTTC; CDR3: CASSFTYSAYGYTF
V: TRBV19; J: TRBJ1-6; size: few; D: NA; DNA: TGTGCCAGTAGTATATGGCTCCGAGGAGTCGACGGTTCACCCCTCCACTTT; CDR3: CASSIWLRGVDGSPLHF
V: TRBV29-1; J: TRBJ2-7; size: few; D: NA; DNA: TGCAGCGTTGTAGGCAGGGCCTCCTACGAGCAGTACTTC; CDR3: CSVVGRASYEQYF
V: TRBV4-1; J: TRBJ1-2; size: many; D: NA; DNA: TGCGCCAGCAGTGGACTGTTTAACTATGGCTACACCTTC; CDR3: CASSGLFNYGYTF
V: TRBV7-7; J: TRBJ2-2; size: NA; D: NA; DNA: TGTTCTAGCAGCTTAACGGCTCTTGGCACCGGGGAGCTGTTTTTT; CDR3: CSSSLTALGTGELFF
V: TRBV7-9; J: TRBJ2-7; size: many; D: NA; DNA: TGTGCCAGCAGCTTAGCAGGGGGCGAGCAGTACTTC; CDR3: CASSLAGGEQYF
V: TRBV4-3; J: TRBJ2-4; size: NA; D: TRBD1; DNA: TGCGCCAGCAGCCAAGAACCCTCGTACAGGGGAGAAAACATTCAGTACTTC; CDR3: CASSQEPSYRGENIQYF
V: TRBV20-1; J: TRBJ2-5; size: NA; D: NA; DNA: TGCAGTGCTAGACTAGCGAAAGAGACCCAGTACTTC; CDR3: CSARLAKETQYF
V: TRBV4-1; J: TRBJ2-5; size: many; D: TRBD2; DNA: TGCGCCAGCAGCCACCTACAAGCGGGAGTAGAGACCCAGTACTTC; CDR3: CASSHLQAGVETQYF
V: TRBV6-5; J: TRBJ2-2; size: few; D: NA; DNA: TGTGCCAGCAGTTACTCGGGGGGTTGGAACACCGGGGAGCTGTTTTTT; CDR3: CASSYSGGWNTGELFF
V: TRBV30; J: TRBJ2-7; size: NA; D: NA; DNA: TGTGCCTGGAGTGTAGGGTCAGGACACTCCTACGAGCAGTACTTC; CDR3: CAWSVGSGHSYEQYF
V: TRBV15; J: TRBJ1-5; size: few; D: NA; DNA: TGTGCCACCAGCAGAATCGTAGGCTTTGTCGGTAGCAATCAGCCCCAGCATTTT; CDR3: CATSRIVGFVGSNQPQHF
V: TRBV3-1; J: TRBJ2-1; size: few; D: NA; DNA: TGTGCCAGCAGCCAAGAGGTGGGACCCCCCCACAATGAGCAGTTCTTC; CDR3: CASSQEVGPPHNEQFF
V: TRBV6-5; J: TRBJ1-2; size: NA; D: NA; DNA: TGTGCCAGCAGTTATGCCCCCCCCCGGGGCCATGGCTACACCTTC; CDR3: CASSYAPPRGHGYTF
V: TRBV7-3; J: TRBJ2-7; size: few; D: TRBD1; DNA: TGTGCCAGCAGACCGAGACAGGGGGGGCCTCCTCCTTCGGTCGAGCAGTACTTC; CDR3: CASRPRQGGPPPSVEQYF
V: TRBV12-3/TRBV12-4; J: TRBJ2-7; size: few; D: NA; DNA: TGTGCCAGCAGTCAAATGCCGCTACCACAGGGTCCAGATGACGAGCAGTACTTC; CDR3: CASSQMPLPQGPDDEQYF
V: TRBV20-1; J: TRBJ2-3; size: few; D: TRBD2; DNA: TGCAGTGCTAGAGATCTTTTTGAGCGGGAAGCAGATACGCAGTATTTT; CDR3: CSARDLFEREADTQYF
V: TRBV6-2/TRBV6-3; J: TRBJ2-7; size: many; D: TRBD1; DNA: TGTGCCGGCGGACAGGGTTCTTACGAGCAGTACTTC; CDR3: CAGGQGSYEQYF
V: TRBV15; J: TRBJ2-7; size: few; D: NA; DNA: TGTGCCACCAGCAGAGCGCGGCTGAGCTCCTACGAGCAGTACTTC; CDR3: CATSRARLSSYEQYF
V: TRBV12-3/TRBV12-4; J: TRBJ2-7; size: NA; D: NA; DNA: TGTGCCAGCAGTTCGGAGGGACAGATATACGAGCAGTACTTC; CDR3: CASSSEGQIYEQYF
V: TRBV6-5; J: TRBJ1-1; size: few; D: NA; DNA: TGTGCCAGCAGTTACTGGTCAGGGGCAAACACTGAAGCTTTCTTT; CDR3: CASSYWSGANTEAFF
V: TRBV7-9; J: TRBJ1-2; size: NA; D: NA; DNA: TGTGCCAGCAGCTTAGGACACCAGGGTGGTGACTATGGCTACACCTTC; CDR3: CASSLGHQGGDYGYTF
V: TRBV6-2/TRBV6-3; J: TRBJ2-7; size: NA; D: NA; DNA: TGTGCCAGCAGTTTAACCGGGACACTGAGCTCCTACGAGCAGTACTTC; CDR3: CASSLTGTLSSYEQYF
V: TRBV6-5; J: TRBJ2-1; size: NA; D: NA; DNA: TGTGCCAGCAGTTACGAGGCGGGGAGAGCCTACAATGAGCAGTGCTTC; CDR3: CASSYEAGRAYNEQCF
V: TRBV3-1; J: TRBJ1-1; size: many; D: NA; DNA: TGTGCCAGCAGCCAAGTCTTTGGCACTGAAGCTTTCTTT; CDR3: CASSQVFGTEAFF
V: TRBV12-3/TRBV12-4; J: TRBJ2-3; size: NA; D: NA; DNA: TGTGCCAGCAGTGCAGACAGGGACTACACAGATACGCAGTATTTT; CDR3: CASSADRDYTDTQYF
V: TRBV12-3/TRBV12-4; J: TRBJ2-3; size: few; D: TRBD2; DNA: TGTGCCAGCAGCGTGAGCGGGGGGGAGACAGATACGCAGTATTTT; CDR3: CASSVSGGETDTQYF
V: TRBV6-2/TRBV6-3; J: TRBJ2-5; size: many; D: TRBD2; DNA: TGTGCCAGCAATCCACTAGCGGGGGCTCAAGAGACCCAGTACTTC; CDR3: CASNPLAGAQETQYF
V: TRBV13; J: TRBJ2-1; size: once; D: TRBD2; DNA: TGTGCCAGCAGCTTCGTTGGACTAGCGGACAATGAGCAGTTCTTC; CDR3: CASSFVGLADNEQFF
V: TRBV27; J: TRBJ1-3; size: NA; D: TRBD1; DNA: TGTGCCAGCAGAATAGGACAGGGTGGTGACACCATATATTTT; CDR3: CASRIGQGGDTIYF
V: TRBV20-1; J: TRBJ2-7; size: once; D: NA; DNA: TGCAGTGCTAGAGATCTCGGGCAGACCTACGAGCAGTACTTC; CDR3: CSARDLGQTYEQYF
V: TRBV7-9; J: TRBJ2-7; size: few; D: NA; DNA: TGTGCCAGCAGCTTAAATCCAGGGGCCTACGAGCAGTACTTC; CDR3: CASSLNPGAYEQYF
V: TRBV5-1; J: TRBJ2-7; size: few; D: NA; DNA: TGCGCCAGCAGCCCTAATGACAGAACCTACGAGCAGTACTTC; CDR3: CASSPNDRTYEQYF
V: TRBV3-1; J: TRBJ2-1; size: few; D: NA; DNA: TGTGCCAGCAGCCACAGGACAACCGGGGAGCAGTTCTTC; CDR3: CASSHRTTGEQFF
V: TRBV27; J: TRBJ2-7; size: NA; D: TRBD1; DNA: TGTGCCAGCAGCGCCAACAGGGGGTTGACTGAGCAGTACTTC; CDR3: CASSANRGLTEQYF
V: TRBV19; J: TRBJ2-7; size: few; D: TRBD1; DNA: TGTGCCAGTAGTCTCAGGGGGCACTACGAGCAGTACTTC; CDR3: CASSLRGHYEQYF
V: TRBV2; J: TRBJ2-7; size: few; D: TRBD1; DNA: TGTGCCAGCAGCGGCAGGGGGTCCTACGAGCAGTACTTC; CDR3: CASSGRGSYEQYF
V: TRBV2; J: TRBJ2-3; size: few; D: NA; DNA: TGTGCCAGCATCTACGGCACAGATACGCAGTATTTT; CDR3: CASIYGTDTQYF
V: TRBV12-3/TRBV12-4; J: TRBJ2-7; size: NA; D: TRBD1; DNA: TGTGCCAGCAGTTTAGTTTTATGGCAGGGGGCCGAGCAGTACTTC; CDR3: CASSLVLWQGAEQYF